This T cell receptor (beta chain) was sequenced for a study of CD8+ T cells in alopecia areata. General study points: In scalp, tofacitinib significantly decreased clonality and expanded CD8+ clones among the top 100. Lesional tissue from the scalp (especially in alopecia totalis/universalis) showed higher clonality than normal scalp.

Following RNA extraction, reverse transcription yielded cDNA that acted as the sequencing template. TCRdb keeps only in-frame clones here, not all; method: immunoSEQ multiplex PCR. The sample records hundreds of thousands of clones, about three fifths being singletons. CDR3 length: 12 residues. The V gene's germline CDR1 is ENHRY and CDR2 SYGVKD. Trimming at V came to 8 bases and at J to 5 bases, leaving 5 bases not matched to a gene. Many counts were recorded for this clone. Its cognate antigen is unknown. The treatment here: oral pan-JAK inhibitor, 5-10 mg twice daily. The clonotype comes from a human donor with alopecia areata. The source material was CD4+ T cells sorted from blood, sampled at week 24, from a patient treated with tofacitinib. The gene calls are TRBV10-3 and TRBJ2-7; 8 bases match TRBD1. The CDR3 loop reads CAIQGAGNEQYF. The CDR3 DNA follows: TGTGCCATCCAGGGGGCAGGTAACGAGCAGTACTTC.